This T cell receptor (beta chain) emerged from a study of control samples from healthy donors and cancer patients (dated by TCRdb to the early 2020s). CDR1 SGHRS and CDR2 YFSETQ are derived from the germline V gene. V loses 0 bases, J loses 7 bases, and the germline ends lie 10 bases apart. Taken from cysteine to phenylalanine, the CDR3 has 13 residues. Only the CDR3 DNA is retained, 39 bases long and in frame from the first base. In the case of this clone: Its antigen is currently not known. No base qualities exist here, and no much larger clone lies one base off it.

Preparation of the library involved the immunoSEQ multiplex PCR assay. In its TCRdb copy, this immuneACCESS table keeps in-frame sequences only and misses some clones. Where compared with another copy, unresolved V genes explain less than half of these, and the others have no known cause. Recorded for this sample are more than 95,000 clones; approximately 92% of them occurred a single time. The ten top clones hold 0.5% to 0.7% of the sample. The receptor chain draws on TRBV5-1 and TRBJ1-2; the D gene is unclear. This TCR was sampled from an elderly man with head and neck cancer. The sample was PBMCs. DNA sequence: TGCGCCAGCAGCTTGGGCGGGAATGGTGGCTACACCTTC. It codes for CASSLGGNGGYTF.